These 29 T cell receptor beta chains were all obtained from the same sample, sequenced in a study of cytomegalovirus exposure and HLA in healthy donors. The PCR made use of 60 Vbeta and 13 Jbeta primers. Profiled with immunoSEQ multiplex PCR; TCRdb holds only in-frame clones, not every one. The sample has 150,000 to 200,000 clones; 65% to 75% are singletons. The sequencing input was PBMCs. The receptor source for this set is a girl aged 10-17 years in good health and CMV-seronegative.

This chain uses TRBV9 with TRBJ2-5; 8 positions agree with TRBD1. Germline CDR1 is SGDLS and CDR2 is YYNGEE. The CDR3 is made up of 15 amino acids. V gave up 0 bases and J gave up 1 base; unmatched junction bases: 2. The CDR3 here is CASSVGTGTQETQYF. The CDR3 region has the DNA TGTGCCAGCAGCGTAGGGACAGGGACCCAAGAGACCCAGTACTTC.

The rearrangement links TRBV10-3 to TRBJ1-2; D is perhaps TRBD1 (5 bases). The germline V gene encodes CDR1 ENHRY and CDR2 SYGVKD. CDR3 length: 15 residues. Trimming cost V 0 bases and J 0 bases, with 8 bases left between them. The CDR3 sequence: CAISESGRANYGYTF. The DNA of the CDR3 is TGTGCCATCAGTGAGTCGGGGCGAGCTAACTATGGCTACACCTTC.

The genes are TRBV5-1 and TRBJ1-3, with TRBD1 identical over 7 bases. CDR1 and CDR2 from the germline V gene are SGHRS and YFSETQ. V was clipped by 6 bases and J by 4 bases; unmatched bases: 7. The CDR3 has 14 amino acids. CDR3 residues: CASNPGTVGNTIYF. The CDR3 nucleotides are TGCGCCAGCAACCCCGGGACAGTCGGAAACACCATATATTTT.

The chain carries TRBV6-5 and TRBJ2-2; D unresolved. The germline CDR1 and CDR2 sequences are MNHEY and SVGAGI. Trimming pared 7 bases from V and 2 bases from J, leaving 8 bases between. This CDR3 region has 13 residues. The CDR3 spells CASKLTNTGELFF. The DNA for the CDR3 is TGTGCCAGCAAGCTGACTAACACCGGGGAGCTGTTTTTT.

V gene TRBV18 combines with J gene TRBJ1-5, with D possibly TRBD1 on 5 matching bases. The ends were cut back, 2 bases at V and 4 bases at J, with 6 bases in the middle. Germline V gene sequence: CDR1 KGHSH, CDR2 LQKENI. The CDR3 spans 13 residues. The CDR3 protein is CASSPGGNQPQHF. As DNA, the CDR3 is TGTGCCAGCTCACCAGGGGGGAATCAGCCCCAGCATTTT.

This CDR3 reads CASSVGRITEAFF. The CDR3 DNA reads TGTGCCAGCAGTGTAGGGAGGATCACTGAAGCTTTCTTT. The J gene is TRBJ1-1, the V gene TRBV6-1; D is undetermined. Per germline, CDR1 MNHNS and CDR2 SASEGT. With 4 bases removed from V and 4 bases from J, the gap between germline ends came to 10 bases. This CDR3 is 13 amino acids long.

The chain uses TRBV18 and TRBJ2-7; weak D call: TRBD2 (5 bases). Per germline, CDR1 KGHSH and CDR2 LQKENI. CDR3 size: 13 residues. Trimming cost V 4 bases and J 1 base, with 8 bases left between them. The CDR3 bases are TGTGCCAGCTCACACCGGGATTCCTACGAGCAGTACTTC. Translated, it gives CASSHRDSYEQYF.

The chain has TRBV6-6 and TRBJ2-5, with 7 bases fitting TRBD2. CDR1 and CDR2 (germline): MNHNY, SVGAGI (reference sequence). This CDR3 region has 14 residues. The J segment lost 2 bases and the V segment lost 6 bases, leaving 6 bases of the junction unmatched. CDR3 DNA: TGTGCCAGCAGGGGGGGACTAACTCAAGAGACCCAGTACTTC. Residues: CASRGGLTQETQYF.

The chain is built from TRBV5-6 and TRBJ2-7; 10 bases fit TRBD2. The trim removed 3 bases at V and 6 bases at J, leaving 12 bases unmatched. The CDR3 has 16 residues. Germline-derived CDR1 and CDR2 are SGHDT and YYEEEE. DNA for the CDR3: TGTGCCAGCAGCTCCCTGAATAGCGGGGGGTTTCGCGAGCAGTACTTC. Its translation: CASSSLNSGGFREQYF.

This clone came up a few times. V is TRBV5-1 and J is TRBJ1-4; D is unclear. With 0 bases removed from V and 4 bases from J, the gap between germline ends came to 13 bases. Germline values: CDR1 SGHRS, CDR2 YFSETQ. CDR3 size: 16 residues. The CDR3 protein is CASSLGVGVGNEKLFF. Written as DNA, the CDR3 is TGCGCCAGCAGCTTGGGAGTCGGAGTTGGTAATGAAAAACTGTTTTTT.

This clone occurred once. V gene TRBV6-1 combines with J gene TRBJ1-4; D is unresolved. The germline V and J ends were trimmed by 1 base and 8 bases, with 11 bases remaining between them. Germline-derived CDR1 and CDR2 are MNHNS and SASEGT. The CDR3 runs to 14 residues. The CDR3 nucleotides are TGTGCCAGCAGTGAAGACAGATTGAACGAAAAACTGTTTTTT. It translates to CASSEDRLNEKLFF.

This clone was detected a few times. The chain links TRBV19 to TRBJ1-1; tentative D call: TRBD1 (5 bases). CDR1 LNHDA and CDR2 SQIVND come from the germline V gene (reference sequence). The CDR3 has 14 amino acids. Trimming pared 5 bases from V and 1 base from J, leaving 11 bases between. The CDR3: CASSGQTGNTEAFF. In DNA form, the CDR3 reads TGTGCCAGTAGTGGTCAAACAGGGAACACTGAAGCTTTCTTT. Full variable domain (missing parts from reference TRBV19 and TRBJ1-1): DGGITQSPKYLFRKEGQNVTLSCEQNLNHDAMYWYRQDPGQGLRLIYYSQIVNDFQKGDIAEGYSVSREKKESFPLTVTSAQKNPTAFYLCASSGQTGNTEAFFGQGTRLTVV.

This clone was detected a few times. The chain joins TRBV29-1 to TRBJ2-5; a weak D match, TRBD1 (6 bases). This CDR3 region has 13 residues. Germline CDR1 and CDR2: SQVTM and ANQGSEA. The V end lost 4 bases, the J end lost 5 bases, and 14 bases lay between the germline ends. CDR3 DNA sequence: TGCAGCGTTGTGGGGGCCGGAGACGAGACCCAGTACTTC. This translates into CSVVGAGDETQYF.

The chain couples TRBV2 to TRBJ2-2, with a possible D match to TRBD1 (5 bases). The V end lost 4 bases, the J end lost 5 bases, and 14 bases lay between the germline ends. The germline gives CDR1 SNHLY, CDR2 FYNNEI. The CDR3 extends over 15 amino acids. The CDR3 DNA reads TGTGCCAGCAGTGCCCAGGGAAGGAGTACCGGGGAGCTGTTTTTT. Its translation: CASSAQGRSTGELFF.

The chain links TRBV2 to TRBJ1-6; 9 nucleotides match TRBD1. The CDR3 is made up of 14 amino acids. J lost 7 bases, V lost 5 bases, and 3 bases had no gene match. Germline values: CDR1 SNHLY, CDR2 FYNNEI. CDR3 sequence (DNA): TGTGCCAGCAGTCCTGACAGGGGGAATTCACCCCTCCACTTT. It yields the protein CASSPDRGNSPLHF.

The chain couples TRBV7-8 to TRBJ1-6; D not resolved. V lost 6 bases, J lost 6 bases, and 12 bases lay in between. The CDR3 runs to 14 residues. The germline gives CDR1 SGHVS, CDR2 FQNEAQ. In nucleotides, the CDR3 is TGTGCCAGCAGAGCCCGGGTCTTTAATTCACCCCTCCACTTT. It yields the protein CASRARVFNSPLHF.

This chain joins TRBV19 and TRBJ2-2; 10 nucleotides align to TRBD2. The CDR3 is 18 amino acids. Germline V gives CDR1 LNHDA, CDR2 SQIVND (reference sequence). V trimming: 3 bases; J trimming: 3 bases; junction bases outside the gene matches: 10. DNA for the CDR3: TGTGCCAGTAGTATTTTGGCTAGCGGGGGAGGGGACACCGGGGAGCTGTTTTTT. It codes for CASSILASGGGDTGELFF.

This chain connects TRBV6-5 to TRBJ1-1; 7 nucleotides line up with TRBD1. The CDR3 covers 15 residues. Germline V CDR1 and CDR2: MNHEY, SVGAGI. Trimming at V came to 6 bases and at J to 0 bases, leaving 7 bases not matched to a gene. The CDR3 here is CASRPAGTVNTEAFF. Here the CDR3 DNA reads TGTGCCAGCAGGCCAGCCGGGACAGTGAACACTGAAGCTTTCTTT.

V usage is TRBV5-1 and J usage is TRBJ2-5, with D tentatively TRBD1 (6 bases). Looked up from germline, CDR1 is SGHRS and CDR2 is YFSETQ. The CDR3 runs 15 residues. Deletions cut 4 bases from V and 3 bases from J, with 16 bases between. CDR3 in DNA: TGCGCCAGCAGCCCCCCCGGCCGGACAGAAGAGACCCAGTACTTC. Encoded protein: CASSPPGRTEETQYF.

The chain is built from TRBV2 and TRBJ1-3; 7 nucleotides line up with TRBD1. The junction had 6 bases not matched to a gene; V was cut back by 7 bases and J by 0 bases. The CDR3 spans 15 residues. The V gene's germline CDR1 is SNHLY and CDR2 FYNNEI. CDR3 region: CASNGQVNSGNTIYF. The CDR3 DNA is TGTGCCAGCAACGGACAGGTCAACTCTGGAAACACCATATATTTT.

The genes are TRBV5-1 and TRBJ1-6; D is ambiguous. Germline assignment: CDR1 SGHRS and CDR2 YFSETQ. The CDR3 contains 18 residues. Trimming cost V 0 bases and J 5 bases, with 18 bases left between them. CDR3 coding DNA: TGCGCCAGCAGCTTGGAACCCCTTTTACGGACTAATAATTCACCCCTCCACTTT. It is translated as CASSLEPLLRTNNSPLHF.

The chain links TRBV6-4 to TRBJ2-7, with 9 bases lining up with TRBD2. There are 14 residues in the CDR3. The germline CDR1 and CDR2 sequences are MRHNA and SNTAGT. Losses at the gene ends were 4 bases for V and 3 bases for J; bases not matched to a gene: 4. The CDR3 DNA follows: TGTGCCAGCAGTGGTGGGACTAGCAGCTACGAGCAGTACTTC. Amino acid sequence: CASSGGTSSYEQYF.

The chain couples TRBV11-2 to TRBJ1-4, with 7 bases lining up with TRBD1. J was trimmed by 6 bases and V by 1 base; bases with no gene match: 2. Germline assignment: CDR1 SGHAT and CDR2 FQNNGV. The CDR3 spans 14 residues. The CDR3 reads CASSLGTGHEKLFF. CDR3 in DNA: TGTGCCAGCAGCTTAGGGACAGGTCATGAAAAACTGTTTTTT.

The chain uses TRBV7-2 and TRBJ2-7; 14 positions agree with TRBD2. Trimming cost V 0 bases and J 0 bases; bases outside gene matches: 4. This CDR3 comprises 18 residues. Germline V gives CDR1 SGHTA, CDR2 FQGNSA. The chain's CDR3 is CASSLATGLAGASYEQYF. The CDR3 DNA reads TGTGCCAGCAGCTTAGCCACGGGACTAGCGGGGGCCTCCTACGAGCAGTACTTC.

The chain joins TRBV27 to TRBJ1-1; D not certain. Trimming took 3 bases from V and 3 from J, leaving 8 bases between them. CDR1 and CDR2 from the germline V gene are MNHEY and SMNVEV (reference sequence). CDR3 length: 13 amino acids. For the CDR3, the DNA is TGTGCCAGCAGTTTTTCCAGTTACACTGAAGCTTTCTTT. It is translated as CASSFSSYTEAFF.

The CDR3 coding sequence is TGTGCCAGCAGCTTCCGGACAGGGGCGAACACCGGGGAGCTGTTTTTT. Translated, it gives CASSFRTGANTGELFF. V usage is TRBV7-9 and J usage is TRBJ2-2, with TRBD1 matching 9 bases. Germline CDR1 SEHNR, CDR2 FQNEAQ (reference sequence). Trimming removed 3 bases from V and 0 bases from J; junction bases left unmatched: 2. CDR3 length: 16 amino acids.

The chain carries TRBV6-5 and TRBJ1-2; 11 bases are a match to TRBD1. CDR1 MNHEY and CDR2 SVGAGI come from the germline V gene. The CDR3 is made up of 15 amino acids. V lost 11 bases to trimming and J lost 6 bases; unmatched junction nucleotides: 14. The CDR3 bases are TGTGCCGGATCGGACAGGGGGCATGTTAAGGATGGCTACACCTTC. Its translation is CAGSDRGHVKDGYTF.

V is TRBV6-4 and J is TRBJ2-6; D unresolved. Germline V gives CDR1 MRHNA, CDR2 SNTAGT. Trimming removed 2 bases from V and 1 base from J, with 6 bases in between. CDR3 length: 15 residues. Here the CDR3 DNA reads TGTGCCAGCAGTGACGAGGAATCTGGGGCCAACGTCCTGACTTTC. Its protein product is CASSDEESGANVLTF.

V usage is TRBV5-6 and J usage is TRBJ1-6; D is unresolved. Trimming removed 2 bases at V and 6 bases at J, with 15 bases between. There are 16 residues in the CDR3. Germline V CDR1 and CDR2: SGHDT, YYEEEE. The CDR3 spells CASSLSRAAGNSPLHF. CDR3 sequence (DNA): TGTGCCAGCAGCTTATCGCGCGCGGCGGGTAATTCACCCCTCCACTTT.